These 3 T cell receptor beta chains were all obtained from the same sample, sequenced in a study of cytomegalovirus exposure and HLA in healthy donors. 13 Jbeta primers and 60 Vbeta primers were used for the PCR. Assay: immunoSEQ multiplex PCR; the TCRdb copy retains only in-frame clones and omits some. This table holds 140,000 to 150,000 clones, roughly 76% found once. The specimen sequenced was PBMCs. The source is a woman between 25 and 40 years old in good health and CMV-seronegative.

The V gene is TRBV29-1, the J gene TRBJ2-3; tentative D call: TRBD1 (6 bases). V was clipped by 8 bases and J by 6 bases, with 15 bases between them. CDR1 and CDR2 (germline): SQVTM, ANQGSEA. The CDR3 runs 12 residues. The CDR3 loop is CSIGTPGDTQYF. Written as DNA, the CDR3 is TGCAGCATCGGGACACCCGGGGATACGCAGTATTTT.

The chain is built from TRBV30 and TRBJ1-1; weak D call: TRBD1 (6 bases). V lost 1 base and J 0 bases, leaving 9 bases between the germline ends. The length of the CDR3 is 14 residues. CDR1 is GTSNPN, CDR2 SVGIG, per germline (reference sequence). The CDR3: CAWSEGGLNTEAFF. The CDR3 region has the DNA TGTGCCTGGAGTGAAGGGGGTCTGAACACTGAAGCTTTCTTT.

V gene TRBV7-9 combines with J gene TRBJ2-5; D unresolved. The CDR3 loop spans 13 amino acids. From germline, CDR1 is SEHNR and CDR2 FQNEAQ (reference sequence). Trimming left V 3 bases short and J 5 bases short, with 10 bases between. The CDR3 region is CASSFAARETQYF. CDR3 nucleotides: TGTGCCAGCAGCTTTGCGGCCCGGGAGACCCAGTACTTC.